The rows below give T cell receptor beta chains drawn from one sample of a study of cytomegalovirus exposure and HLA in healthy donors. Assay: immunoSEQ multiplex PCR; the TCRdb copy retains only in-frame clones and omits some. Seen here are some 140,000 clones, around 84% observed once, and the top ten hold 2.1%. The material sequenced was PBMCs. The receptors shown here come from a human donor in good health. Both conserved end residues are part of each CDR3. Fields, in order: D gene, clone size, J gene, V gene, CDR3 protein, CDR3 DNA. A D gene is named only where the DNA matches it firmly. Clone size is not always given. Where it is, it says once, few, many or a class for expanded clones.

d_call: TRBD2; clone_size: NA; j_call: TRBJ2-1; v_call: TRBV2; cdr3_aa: CASSFELAAYNEQFF; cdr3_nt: TGTGCCAGCAGTTTCGAACTAGCGGCGTACAATGAGCAGTTCTTC
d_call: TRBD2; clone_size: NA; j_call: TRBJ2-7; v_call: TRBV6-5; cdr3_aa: CASSLDGSGTREQYF; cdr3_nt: TGTGCCAGCAGTTTGGATGGTAGCGGGACCCGCGAGCAGTACTTC
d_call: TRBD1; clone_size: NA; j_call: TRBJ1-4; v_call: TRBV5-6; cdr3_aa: CASSLGWGQPATNEKLFF; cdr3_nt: TGTGCCAGCAGCTTGGGATGGGGACAGCCTGCAACTAATGAAAAACTGTTTTTT
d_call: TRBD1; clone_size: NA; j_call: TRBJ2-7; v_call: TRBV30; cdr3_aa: CACDRGSSYEQYF; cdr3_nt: TGTGCCTGCGACAGGGGGAGCTCCTACGAGCAGTACTTC
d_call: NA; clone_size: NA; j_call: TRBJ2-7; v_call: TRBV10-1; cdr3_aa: CASSALSSYEQYF; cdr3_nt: TGCGCCAGCAGTGCCCTGAGTAGCTACGAGCAGTACTTC
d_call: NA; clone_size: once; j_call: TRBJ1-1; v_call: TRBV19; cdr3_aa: CASSIGGGGTEAFF; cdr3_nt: TGTGCCAGTAGTATAGGTGGGGGCGGCACTGAAGCTTTCTTT
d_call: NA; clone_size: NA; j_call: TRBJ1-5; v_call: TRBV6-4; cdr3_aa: CASSDSLHQGPQHF; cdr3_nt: TGTGCCAGCAGTGACTCCTTACATCAGGGGCCCCAGCATTTT
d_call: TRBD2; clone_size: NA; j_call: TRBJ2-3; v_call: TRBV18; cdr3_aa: CASSPRLAGGTDTQYF; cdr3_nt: TGTGCCAGCTCACCACGACTAGCGGGGGGAACAGATACGCAGTATTTT
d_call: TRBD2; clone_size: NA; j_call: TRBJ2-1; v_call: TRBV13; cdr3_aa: CASSLGREGAYNEQFF; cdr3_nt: TGTGCCAGCAGCTTAGGCCGGGAGGGGGCCTACAATGAGCAGTTCTTC
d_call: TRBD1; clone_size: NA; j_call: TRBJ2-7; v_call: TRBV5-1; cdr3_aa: CASSSSGQGAYEQYF; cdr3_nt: TGCGCCAGCAGCTCGTCGGGACAGGGGGCCTACGAGCAGTACTTC
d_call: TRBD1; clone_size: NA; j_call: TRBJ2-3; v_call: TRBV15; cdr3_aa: CATSDYRGADTQYF; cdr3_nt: TGTGCCACCAGCGATTACAGGGGAGCAGATACGCAGTATTTT
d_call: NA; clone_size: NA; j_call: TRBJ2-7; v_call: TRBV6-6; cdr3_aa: CASSYSKRREQYF; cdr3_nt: TGTGCCAGCAGTTACTCGAAAAGGAGGGAGCAGTACTTC
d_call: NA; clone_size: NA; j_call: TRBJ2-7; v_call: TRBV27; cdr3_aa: CASGGGSYEQYF; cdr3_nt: TGTGCCAGCGGCGGAGGCAGCTACGAGCAGTACTTC
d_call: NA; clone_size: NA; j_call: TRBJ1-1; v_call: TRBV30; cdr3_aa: CAWAPTGTEAFF; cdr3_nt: TGTGCCTGGGCCCCTACGGGCACTGAAGCTTTCTTT
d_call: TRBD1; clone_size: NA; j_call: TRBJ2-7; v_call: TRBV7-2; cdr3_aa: CASSPTGTGQGEQYF; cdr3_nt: TGTGCCAGCAGCCCGACCGGGACAGGGCAAGGCGAGCAGTACTTC
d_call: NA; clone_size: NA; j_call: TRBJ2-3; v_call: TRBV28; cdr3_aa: CASAQGIGDTQYF; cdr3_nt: TGTGCCAGCGCCCAGGGTATAGGAGATACGCAGTATTTT
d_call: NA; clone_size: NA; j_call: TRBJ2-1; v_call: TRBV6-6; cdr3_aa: CASSAAQSSYNEQFF; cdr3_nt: TGTGCCAGCAGCGCAGCGCAAAGCTCCTACAATGAGCAGTTCTTC
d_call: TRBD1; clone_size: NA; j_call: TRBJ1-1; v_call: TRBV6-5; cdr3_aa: CASSRQGTEAFF; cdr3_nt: TGTGCCAGCAGTAGACAGGGCACTGAAGCTTTCTTT
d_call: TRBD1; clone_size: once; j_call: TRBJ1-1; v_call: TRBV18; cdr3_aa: CASSPLGQGAWEAFF; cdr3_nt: TGTGCCAGCTCACCTCTCGGACAGGGAGCCTGGGAAGCTTTCTTT
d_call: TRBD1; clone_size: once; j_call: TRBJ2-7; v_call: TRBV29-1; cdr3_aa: CSAGPGQGYEQYF; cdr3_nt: TGCAGCGCCGGCCCGGGACAGGGCTACGAGCAGTACTTC
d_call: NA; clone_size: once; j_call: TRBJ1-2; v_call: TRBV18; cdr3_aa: CASSPMTPDQNGYTF; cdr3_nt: TGTGCCAGCTCTCCTATGACACCGGATCAGAATGGCTACACCTTC
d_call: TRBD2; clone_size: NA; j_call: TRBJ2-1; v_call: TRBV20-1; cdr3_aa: CRGSRLNEQFF; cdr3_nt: TGTCGCGGGAGTAGGCTAAATGAGCAGTTCTTC
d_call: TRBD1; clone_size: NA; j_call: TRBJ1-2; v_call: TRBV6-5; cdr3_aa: CASTQGALNYGYTF; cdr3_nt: TGTGCCAGCACCCAGGGGGCTCTTAACTATGGCTACACCTTC
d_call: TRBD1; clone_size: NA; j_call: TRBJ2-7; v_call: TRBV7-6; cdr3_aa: CASSTRTGPYEQYF; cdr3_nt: TGTGCCAGCAGCACCCGGACAGGACCATACGAGCAGTACTTC
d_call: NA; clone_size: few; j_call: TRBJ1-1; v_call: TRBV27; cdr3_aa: CASSFQGRNTEAFF; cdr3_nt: TGTGCCAGCAGTTTCCAGGGAAGGAACACTGAAGCTTTCTTT